This T cell receptor beta chain came from a study of T cell repertoires in ileal Crohn's disease. Study summary: Every patient was operated on for stricturing (about 60%) or penetrating (approximately 40%) complications. Whole-study results and caveats: Compared with non-smokers, active smokers at surgery showed more clonal expansions.

Trimming removed 5 bases at V and 3 bases at J, with 10 bases between. The germline gives CDR1 MNHNY, CDR2 SVGAGI (reference sequence). The CDR3 sequence is 13 residues long. This table comes from immunoSEQ multiplex PCR, and its TCRdb copy is limited to in-frame clones, with some not included. The sample has about 15,000 clones; around 90% are singletons. In regard to this clone: Its specificity is unknown.

Material for sequencing was ileal tissue. The clonotype comes from an adult with Crohn's disease. V gene TRBV6-6 combines with J gene TRBJ1-2, with D possibly being TRBD1 (5 bases). The CDR3 DNA sequence: TGTGCCAGCAGTCCCGACAGCTACTATGGCTACACCTTC. Amino acids: CASSPDSYYGYTF.